Listed here are 11 T cell receptor beta chains from one sample, sequenced in a study of PD-1 blockade in mismatch repair-deficient tumors. Time point indicated: approximately nine-day in vitro stimulation with candidate neoantigen peptide 5. The antigens of these receptors remain unknown. The data were produced by immunoSEQ multiplex PCR, yet TCRdb's version contains in-frame clones alone and is incomplete. Of fewer than 16,000 clones listed, 70% to 85% are singletons. Sequencing used cells cultured in vitro, obtained from a patient treated with pembrolizumab. The source is an adult with mismatch repair-deficient cancer.

J is TRBJ2-1 and V is TRBV28; the match to TRBD2 covers 11 bases. There are 15 residues in the CDR3. Germline CDR1 reads MDHEN; CDR2 reads SYDVKM. Unmatched junction bases numbered 5, after V lost 7 bases and J lost 3 bases. The DNA for the CDR3 is TGTGCCAGCACCGATCTAGCGGGAGGCTACAATGAGCAGTTCTTC. Its translation: CASTDLAGGYNEQFF.

The genes are TRBV7-2 and TRBJ1-1; 7 bases are shared with TRBD1. Per the germline V gene, CDR1 is SGHTA and CDR2 is FQGNSA. Unmatched junction bases numbered 8, after V lost 3 bases and J lost 4 bases. The CDR3 totals 15 residues. In DNA, the CDR3 is TGTGCCAGCAGCTTTTACAGGGGAGGCGGCACTGAAGCTTTCTTT. Amino acids: CASSFYRGGGTEAFF.

This chain uses TRBV18 with TRBJ2-7, with D maybe TRBD2 (5 bases). Trimming stripped 3 bases from V and 0 bases from J, with 12 bases between. This CDR3 spans 15 amino acids. Germline CDR1 KGHSH, CDR2 LQKENI. The CDR3 sequence is CASSPRRGGSYEQYF. CDR3 bases: TGTGCCAGCTCACCCCGACGGGGTGGCTCCTACGAGCAGTACTTC.

This chain uses TRBV7-3 with TRBJ2-1; TRBD2 aligns across 8 bases. There are 15 residues in the CDR3. Germline CDR1 reads SGHTA; CDR2 reads FQGTGA. Losses at the gene ends were 5 bases for V and 3 bases for J; bases not matched to a gene: 6. The CDR3 region has the DNA TGTGCCAGCAGCGAACGACTAGCGCTCTACAATGAGCAGTTCTTC. Protein product: CASSERLALYNEQFF.

The J gene is TRBJ2-2, the V gene TRBV5-1, with D maybe TRBD1 (5 bases). The CDR3 runs 17 residues. Germline-derived CDR1 and CDR2 are SGHRS and YFSETQ. V gave up 2 bases and J gave up 0 bases, with 14 bases separating them. The CDR3 nucleotides are TGCGCCAGCAGCTTCCTGGGGCTAGATTCGAACACCGGGGAGCTGTTTTTT. Its protein is CASSFLGLDSNTGELFF.

This rearrangement joins TRBV7-3 to TRBJ2-3, with a weak D call TRBD2 (7 bases). Germline CDR1 reads SGHTA; CDR2 reads FQGTGA. The CDR3 covers 15 residues. V was shortened by 3 bases and J by 3 bases, with 13 bases between the two germline ends. The CDR3 reads CASSFAGAGTDTQYF. The CDR3 DNA sequence: TGTGCCAGCAGCTTCGCGGGGGCGGGAACAGATACGCAGTATTTT.

J is TRBJ1-5 and V is TRBV2; D remains unclear. The V gene lost 4 bases and the J gene lost 1 base, with 11 bases spanning the gap. The germline V gene encodes CDR1 SNHLY and CDR2 FYNNEI. This CDR3 has 15 amino acids. The CDR3: CASSVGQLSNQPQHF. CDR3 nucleotide sequence: TGTGCCAGCAGTGTCGGGCAGTTGAGCAATCAGCCCCAGCATTTT. The whole variable domain, filled in from reference TRBV2 and TRBJ1-5, reads EPEVTQTPSHQVTQMGQEVILRCVPISNHLYFYWYRQILGQKVEFLVSFYNNEISEKSEIFDDQFSVERPDGSNFTLKIRSTKLEDSAMYFCASSVGQLSNQPQHFGDGTRLSIL.

V gene TRBV27 combines with J gene TRBJ2-7, with 9 positions matching TRBD1. The germline V gene has CDR1 MNHEY and CDR2 SMNVEV (reference sequence). CDR3 length equals 14 residues. V lost 6 bases, J lost 5 bases, and 8 bases stayed unmatched. CDR3 loop: CASRTTGGNNEQYF. CDR3 nucleotides: TGTGCCAGCAGGACGACAGGGGGGAACAACGAGCAGTACTTC.

The chain is built from TRBV10-3 and TRBJ2-6, with D uncertain. Trimming left V 2 bases short and J 0 bases short, with 5 bases between. CDR3 length equals 15 residues. The V gene's germline CDR1 is ENHRY and CDR2 SYGVKD. CDR3 nucleotides: TGTGCCATCAGTGAGGGAACCTCTGGGGCCAACGTCCTGACTTTC. This translates into CAISEGTSGANVLTF.

This sequence joins TRBV10-3 and TRBJ1-1; 9 nucleotides line up with TRBD1. The V segment lost 9 bases and the J segment 2 bases; nucleotides outside the gene matches: 10. Germline CDR1 is ENHRY and CDR2 is SYGVKD. The CDR3 totals 15 residues. CDR3 amino acids: CAILGRQGGNTEAFF. The DNA for the CDR3 is TGTGCCATTCTTGGGAGACAGGGGGGAAACACTGAAGCTTTCTTT.

This chain uses TRBV6-1 with TRBJ2-1; either TRBD1 or TRBD2 may supply D (5 bases each). The CDR3 spans 15 residues. V dropped 5 bases and J dropped 2 bases, with 13 bases sitting between them. Per germline, CDR1 MNHNS and CDR2 SASEGT. The CDR3 nucleotides read TGTGCCAGCAGTCTGGGACGTACTACCTACAATGAGCAGTTCTTC. Translation gives CASSLGRTTYNEQFF.